These 12 T cell receptor beta chains were all obtained from the same sample, sequenced in a study of prognosis after radiotherapy for stage I lung cancer. Two-round multiplex PCR on genomic DNA was the method by which TCR beta CDR3 was amplified. For every TRBV and TRBJ gene, a specific primer was used in first-round PCR. TCRdb passed the multiplex PCR reads through MiXCR, listing each CDR3 protein once. Here the sample spans more than 30,000 distinct CDR3 sequences, 42% being singletons. The specimen comprised PBMCs, sampled before or after stereotactic body radiation therapy (not recorded which). Receptors originate from a donor aged 50 or older with non-small cell lung cancer.

V and J are TRBV6-2 or TRBV6-3 and TRBJ2-3; 7 bases map to TRBD2. The germline gives CDR1 MNHEY, CDR2 SVGEGT. The CDR3 runs 17 residues. The trim removed 6 bases at V and 2 bases at J, leaving 14 bases unmatched. CDR3 DNA: TGTGCCAGCAGCTCAAGGCCAGCGGGATTCTACACAGATACGCAGTATTTT. This translates into CASSSRPAGFYTDTQYF.

In its sample, this clonotype was seen many times. The V and J genes are TRBV6-1 and TRBJ1-5; D may be TRBD1 (5 bases). With 8 bases removed from V and 1 base from J, the gap between germline ends came to 18 bases. This CDR3 has 16 residues. The germline CDR1 and CDR2 sequences are MNHNS and SASEGT. CDR3 residues: CASYGRGEWSNQPQHF. The CDR3 DNA sequence: TGTGCCAGCTACGGGCGGGGGGAGTGGAGCAATCAGCCCCAGCATTTT.

As to this clonotype: A read error is the likely source, as a far larger clone sits one nucleotide away. This sequence joins TRBV6-2 or TRBV6-3 and TRBJ1-1; D gene uncertain. V lost 7 bases and J 2 bases, leaving 11 bases between the germline ends. From germline, CDR1 is MNHEY and CDR2 SVGEGT. The CDR3 consists of 13 residues. The chain's CDR3 is CASTRASNTEAFF. The CDR3 nucleotides are TGTGCCAGCACGAGGGCTAGTAACACTGAAGCTTTCTTT.

This clonotype was seen repeatedly, ten times or more. This chain links TRBV20-1 with TRBJ2-5; TRBD2 is a possible D gene (7 bases). The V gene's germline CDR1 is DFQATT and CDR2 SNEGSKA (reference sequence). This CDR3 contains 12 residues. The V end lost 5 bases, the J end lost 5 bases, and 12 bases lay between the germline ends. This chain's CDR3 is CSAPRGGETQYF. The CDR3 DNA sequence: TGCAGTGCTCCAAGGGGGGGGGAGACCCAGTACTTC.

The table lists this clonotype with a few counts. The chain couples TRBV6-1 to TRBJ1-3; 7 nucleotides match TRBD1. The junction had 23 bases not matched to a gene; V was cut back by 6 bases and J by 0 bases. From germline, CDR1 is MNHNS and CDR2 SASEGT. CDR3 length: 21 amino acids. CDR3 residues: CASSRRSMSVTGLSSGNTIYF. Written as DNA, the CDR3 is TGTGCCAGCAGCCGAAGATCTATGTCCGTGACAGGGCTCTCCTCTGGAAACACCATATATTTT.

The table lists this clonotype with many counts. The chain carries TRBV11-2 and TRBJ2-5; D is unclear. The V gene's germline CDR1 is SGHAT and CDR2 FQNNGV. Between the trimmed V and J ends, which lost 1 base and 2 bases, there was a span of 5 bases. The CDR3 consists of 13 residues. The CDR3 protein is CASSLGIQETQYF. The CDR3 DNA sequence: TGTGCCAGCAGCTTAGGGATTCAAGAGACCCAGTACTTC. The whole variable domain, remainder taken from reference TRBV11-2 and TRBJ2-5, is EAGVAQSPRYKIIEKRQSVAFWCNPISGHATLYWYQQILGQGPKLLIQFQNNGVVDDSQLPKDRFSAERLKGVDSTLKIQPAKLEDSAVYLCASSLGIQETQYFGPGTRLLVL.

J is TRBJ2-1 and V is TRBV5-5, with unresolved D. Between the trimmed V and J ends, which lost 5 bases and 13 bases, there was a span of 19 bases. The CDR3 covers 13 residues. Per the germline V gene, CDR1 is SGHKS and CDR2 is YYEKEE (reference sequence). The DNA of the CDR3 is TGTGCCAGCAGGAGGCAGCCCCAGGAGACCCAGTTCTTC. This encodes CASRRQPQETQFF.

In its sample, this clonotype was seen many times. As DNA, the CDR3 is TGTGCCAGCAGCTTCGGAGGGGGGTCTTTCACCGGGGAGCTGTTTTTT. This encodes CASSFGGGSFTGELFF. The chain combines TRBV5-6 with TRBJ2-2; D possibly uses TRBD1 or TRBD2 (6 bases each). V lost 2 bases, J lost 4 bases, and 15 bases lay in between. CDR1 is SGHDT, CDR2 YYEEEE, per germline. This CDR3 contains 16 residues.

The genes are TRBV20-1 and TRBJ2-7; the D is unclear. This CDR3 region has 16 residues. V was clipped by 0 bases and J by 0 bases, with 15 bases between them. Germline values: CDR1 DFQATT, CDR2 SNEGSKA (reference sequence). The CDR3 region is CSARDFLGLDSYEQYF. The CDR3 DNA sequence: TGCAGTGCTAGAGATTTTTTAGGTCTAGACTCCTACGAGCAGTACTTC.

Worth noting for this clonotype: A far larger clone is only one base removed, so a read error is likely. The chain couples TRBV27 to TRBJ1-3; D gene uncertain. V lost 3 bases and J 9 bases, leaving 9 bases between the germline ends. Germline lookup yields CDR1 MNHEY and CDR2 SMNVEV (reference sequence). The CDR3 covers 12 residues. CDR3 sequence (DNA): TGTGCCAGCAGTTTTCGGGGTGTCACCATATATTTT. Translation: CASSFRGVTIYF.

The J gene is TRBJ2-2, the V gene TRBV7-9, with D unresolved. The CDR3 runs 16 residues. V was cut by 2 bases and J by 7 bases, with 17 bases left in between. Germline CDR1 is SEHNR and CDR2 is FQNEAQ (reference sequence). Here the CDR3 reads CASSLLVSAWVGELFF. CDR3 nucleotide sequence: TGTGCCAGCAGCTTATTGGTATCGGCCTGGGTCGGGGAGCTGTTTTTT.

At least ten counts were recorded for this clonotype. The J gene is TRBJ2-3, the V gene TRBV20-1; TRBD1 matches 10 bases. The CDR3 length is 15 residues. Germline-derived CDR1 and CDR2 are DFQATT and SNEGSKA (reference sequence). Trimming at V came to 6 bases and at J to 3 bases, leaving 9 bases not matched to a gene. CDR3 amino acids: CSADPWDRGTDTQYF. CDR3 nucleotides: TGCAGTGCCGACCCCTGGGACAGGGGTACAGATACGCAGTATTTT.